This TCR beta chain was recorded in a study of blood T cells in healthy people across ages. Study-level points and caveats: Unsorted PBMCs ruled out conclusive naive versus antigen-experienced comparison.

PCR was performed a second time for about 6 to 12 cycles using a sample-barcoded 5' primer and a J-beta primer mix. The study obtained at least 2.5 million CDR3-containing paired-end reads from every sample. In TCRdb, the 5' RACE reads were re-called with MiXCR into one record per CDR3 protein. The table lists about 1 million distinct CDR3 sequences, 45% of them singletons. As regards this clonotype: Its target is unknown.

Germline V lookup: CDR1 MGHDK, CDR2 SYGVNS. The CDR3 has 14 amino acids. V gave up 4 bases and J gave up 7 bases, with 13 bases separating them. Investigators took about 9.2 milliliters of peripheral blood from every donor. Every sample had a minimum of 6 million PBMCs isolated. The clonotype comes from a woman between 55 and 75 years old in good health. The material sequenced was blood. V gene TRBV25-1 combines with J gene TRBJ1-4; TRBD1 is a possible D gene (6 bases). The CDR3 nucleotides are TGTGCCAGCAGTGCCTCAGGGGCGGGTGAAAAACTGTTTTTT. Translation: CASSASGAGEKLFF.